The 4 T cell receptor beta chains given below trace back to one sample, sequenced in a study of naive and memory T cell subsets. Ligated cDNA underwent four rounds of PCR with nested alpha and beta constant region primers and SP2. TCRdb itself ran the 5' RACE reads through MiXCR, one entry per CDR3 protein. The data hold about 62,000 distinct CDR3 sequences, with approximately 8% observed a single time. An oligonucleotide containing a UMI was ligated to the 3' end of TCR cDNA. The receptors stem from a female donor in good health.

There are a few counts of this clonotype. This chain links TRBV19 with TRBJ1-1; 8 nucleotides match TRBD1. The CDR3 is 17 amino acids. CDR1 is LNHDA and CDR2 is SQIVND in the germline V gene (reference sequence). V was clipped by 5 bases and J by 4 bases; unmatched bases: 15. The CDR3 sequence: CASSPQDRGRAGTEAFF. The CDR3 DNA sequence: TGTGCCAGTAGTCCCCAAGACAGGGGTCGGGCTGGCACTGAAGCTTTCTTT.

This clonotype was counted a few times. The chain has TRBV5-1 and TRBJ2-1; 12 bases align to TRBD2. CDR1 SGHRS and CDR2 YFSETQ come from the germline V gene. The CDR3 extends over 15 amino acids. V trimming: 0 bases; J trimming: 8 bases; junction bases outside the gene matches: 3. The CDR3 DNA sequence: TGCGCCAGCAGCTTGGAACTAGCGGGGGGTTATGAGCAGTTCTTC. It specifies CASSLELAGGYEQFF.

Only a few counts were recorded for this clonotype. The V call is TRBV19, the J call TRBJ1-2; 10 bases match TRBD1. With 5 bases clipped from V and 4 bases from J, the junction kept 10 bases outside the gene matches. The CDR3 runs to 16 residues. Germline V gives CDR1 LNHDA, CDR2 SQIVND (reference sequence). The CDR3 loop reads CASSLRHGTGAYGYTF. The DNA of the CDR3 is TGTGCCAGTAGTCTACGACACGGGACAGGGGCCTATGGCTACACCTTC.

This chain uses TRBV12-3 or TRBV12-4 with TRBJ1-5; 11 nucleotides line up with TRBD1. V lost 5 bases and J lost 3; bases outside the gene matches: 6. The CDR3 has 16 residues. In DNA form, the CDR3 reads TGTGCCAGCAGTCCCGGGACAGGGGGTTTCAATCAGCCCCAGCATTTT. Encoded protein: CASSPGTGGFNQPQHF.